Below are 29 T cell receptor beta chains sequenced from a single sample in a study of T cells in Graves' hyperthyroidism and ophthalmopathy. TCR beta CDR3 region amplification was performed from RNA transcripts. With the HTBI primer set, the TCR CDR3 went through a first round of RT-PCR. Each CDR3 protein is one row after TCRdb ran MiXCR on the multiplex PCR reads. The table includes about 740,000 distinct CDR3 sequences, around 13% detected once. Material for sequencing was blood. Receptors were obtained from a woman aged 18-29 years with Graves' hyperthyroidism.

This clonotype was seen at least ten times. The V call is TRBV7-2, the J call TRBJ2-3; possibly TRBD1 or TRBD2 for D (5 bases each). Germline CDR1 and CDR2: SGHTA and FQGNSA. The CDR3 extends over 12 amino acids. V was cut by 5 bases and J by 6 bases, with 9 bases left in between. CDR3 nucleotide sequence: TGTGCCAGCAGCCCGGGACGGGATACGCAGTATTTT. As protein: CASSPGRDTQYF.

This clonotype was found a few times. The V and J genes are TRBV19 and TRBJ1-5, with TRBD1 matching over 8 bases. The CDR3 length is 17 residues. The germline gives CDR1 LNHDA, CDR2 SQIVND (reference sequence). V lost 5 bases to trimming and J lost 0 bases; unmatched junction nucleotides: 9. CDR3 sequence (DNA): TGTGCCAGTAGTGCCGGGACAGGAGCCTATAGCAATCAGCCCCAGCATTTT. Amino acid sequence: CASSAGTGAYSNQPQHF.

This clonotype was counted between two and nine times. The chain is built from TRBV2 and TRBJ1-4; 7 bases are a match to TRBD1. From germline, CDR1 is SNHLY and CDR2 FYNNEI. V shed 2 bases, J shed 1 base, and the junction held 7 bases outside the gene matches. The CDR3 covers 17 residues. The chain's CDR3 is CASSESRGPVTNEKLFF. The CDR3, as DNA: TGTGCCAGCAGTGAAAGTAGGGGGCCGGTAACTAATGAAAAACTGTTTTTT.

This clonotype was seen a handful of times. The chain carries TRBV6-1 and TRBJ2-2; D call uncertain. Per germline, CDR1 MNHNS and CDR2 SASEGT. V was shortened by 6 bases and J by 8 bases, with 13 bases between the two germline ends. The CDR3 covers 13 residues. The CDR3 coding sequence is TGTGCCAGCAGCCCAACGGGCTGGGGGGAGCTGTTTTTT. Residues: CASSPTGWGELFF.

This clonotype was seen only a few times. V gene TRBV7-8 combines with J gene TRBJ1-5; the match to TRBD1 covers 8 bases. Germline assignment: CDR1 SGHVS and CDR2 FQNEAQ. The CDR3 runs 15 residues. The trim removed 5 bases at V and 1 base at J, leaving 4 bases unmatched. The CDR3 sequence: CASSPWTGSNQPQHF. The CDR3 DNA reads as TGTGCCAGCAGCCCTTGGACAGGGAGCAATCAGCCCCAGCATTTT.

This clonotype came up a few times. The chain links TRBV24-1 to TRBJ1-5; D uncertain. V was cut by 1 base and J by 4 bases, with 7 bases left in between. CDR1 is KGHDR, CDR2 SFDVKD, per germline. The CDR3 loop spans 14 amino acids. Here the CDR3 reads CATSDLRVNQPQHF. CDR3 sequence (DNA): TGTGCCACCAGTGATTTAAGGGTAAATCAGCCCCAGCATTTT.

This clonotype occurred many times. The chain carries TRBV19 and TRBJ2-3, with D hard to call. Trimming removed 9 bases at V and 0 bases at J, with 10 bases between. The germline CDR1 and CDR2 sequences are LNHDA and SQIVND (reference sequence). This CDR3 comprises 13 residues. The CDR3 protein is CASSRASTDTQYF. In DNA form, the CDR3 reads TGTGCCAGCAGCCGGGCTAGCACAGATACGCAGTATTTT.

The rearrangement uses TRBV24-1 and TRBJ1-4; possible D gene TRBD1, 5 bases. The CDR3 sequence is 16 residues long. Trimming pared 1 base from V and 0 bases from J, leaving 8 bases between. Germline V gene data show CDR1 as KGHDR and CDR2 as SFDVKD. DNA for the CDR3: TGTGCCACCAGTGATTTTGGGGGAGCAACTAATGAAAAACTGTTTTTT. Translated: CATSDFGGATNEKLFF.

This clonotype was detected ten times or more. V gene TRBV20-1 combines with J gene TRBJ2-7, with 9 bases lining up with TRBD1. Germline V gene sequence: CDR1 DFQATT, CDR2 SNEGSKA (reference sequence). V lost 5 bases to trimming and J lost 2 bases; unmatched junction nucleotides: 7. This CDR3 is 14 amino acids long. The CDR3 nucleotides read TGCAGTGCTGACCGGGACAGGGATACCTACGAGCAGTACTTC. Protein product: CSADRDRDTYEQYF.

CDR3: CASSQSHSDTQYF. CDR3 coding DNA: TGCGCCAGCAGCCAATCCCATAGCGATACGCAGTATTTT. The rearrangement links TRBV4-3 to TRBJ2-3, with no clear D. The CDR3 totals 13 residues. Germline V gives CDR1 LGHNA, CDR2 YSLEER. The ends were cut back, 2 bases at V and 6 bases at J, with 9 bases in the middle.

DNA of the CDR3: TGTGCCAGTAGTATGGGGAACGACTACGAGCAGTACTTC. Its translation is CASSMGNDYEQYF. The V call is TRBV19, the J call TRBJ2-7; no firm D call. Germline CDR1 is LNHDA and CDR2 is SQIVND (reference sequence). The CDR3 is made up of 13 amino acids. Trimming removed 3 bases at V and 3 bases at J, with 9 bases between.

This clonotype showed up many times. The chain carries TRBV4-1 and TRBJ2-3; no clear D. Between the trimmed V and J ends, which lost 4 bases and 0 bases, there was a span of 8 bases. The V gene's germline CDR1 is MGHRA and CDR2 YSYEKL. This CDR3 has 14 amino acids. The CDR3 protein is CASSLLVSTDTQYF. The CDR3 region has the DNA TGCGCCAGCAGCCTCCTCGTTAGCACAGATACGCAGTATTTT.

This clonotype was seen ten or more times. This chain joins TRBV12-3 or TRBV12-4 and TRBJ2-1; the match to TRBD2 covers 13 bases. CDR3 length: 15 amino acids. J gave up 7 bases and V 5 bases, and 5 bases lay outside the gene matches. CDR3 in DNA: TGTGCCAGCAGTACTGGACTAGCGGGAGAAAATGAGCAGTTCTTC. Translating gives CASSTGLAGENEQFF.

The chain has TRBV25-1 and TRBJ1-1; TRBD1 matches 8 bases. Looked up from germline, CDR1 is MGHDK and CDR2 is SYGVNS. The CDR3 has 15 amino acids. The V gene end was trimmed by 3 bases and the J gene end by 5 bases; junction bases not matched to a gene: 8. The CDR3 DNA is TGTGCCAGCAGTGATATGGGGCAGGGGGCAACTGAAGCTTTCTTT. Its translation: CASSDMGQGATEAFF.

The table lists this clonotype with many counts. This chain links TRBV28 with TRBJ2-5; maybe TRBD1 (6 bases). Per germline, CDR1 MDHEN and CDR2 SYDVKM. There are 14 residues in the CDR3. Trimming stripped 7 bases from V and 7 bases from J, with 19 bases between. The CDR3 nucleotides are TGTGCCAGCACCCCAAGGGGGACCGAGCGGACCCAGTACTTC. This encodes CASTPRGTERTQYF.

This clonotype was seen repeatedly, ten times or more. The rearrangement joins TRBV5-1 to TRBJ2-7; no definite D call. V lost 1 base and J 2 bases, leaving 13 bases between the germline ends. Germline CDR1 is SGHRS and CDR2 is YFSETQ. This CDR3 is 15 amino acids long. The CDR3 here is CASSLTRHTTYEQYF. The DNA of the CDR3 is TGCGCCAGCAGCTTGACGAGACATACAACCTACGAGCAGTACTTC.

This clonotype has ten or more counts. This chain connects TRBV5-6 to TRBJ1-2; D is perhaps TRBD1 (5 bases). CDR1 and CDR2 (germline): SGHDT, YYEEEE. V dropped 2 bases and J dropped 6 bases, with 8 bases sitting between them. The CDR3 loop spans 12 amino acids. The CDR3 region has the DNA TGTGCCAGCAGCTTTCAGGGAAATGGCTACACCTTC. It yields the protein CASSFQGNGYTF.

This clonotype was recorded a few times. The V gene is TRBV18, the J gene TRBJ2-1; TRBD2 matches at 11 bases. From germline, CDR1 is KGHSH and CDR2 LQKENI. J was trimmed by 1 base and V by 3 bases; bases with no gene match: 8. This CDR3 spans 18 amino acids. The CDR3 nucleotides are TGTGCCAGCTCACCTAGCGGGAGGGCCGGGTCGTCCTACAATGAGCAGTTCTTC. Translation: CASSPSGRAGSSYNEQFF.

The sample holds many counts of this clonotype. The J gene is TRBJ1-1, the V gene TRBV12-3 or TRBV12-4; D possibly corresponds to TRBD1 (5 bases). The CDR3 spans 14 residues. Trimming removed 5 bases at V and 4 bases at J, with 14 bases between. CDR3 in DNA: TGTGCCAGCAGTCCGCTGGGGGGTGCCACTGAAGCTTTCTTT. It codes for CASSPLGGATEAFF.

The chain links TRBV6-2 or TRBV6-3 to TRBJ1-4; 7 bases agree with TRBD1. The CDR3 has 15 amino acids. With V trimmed by 0 bases and J by 5 bases, 3 bases remained unmatched. CDR1 MNHEY and CDR2 SVGEGT come from the germline V gene. This CDR3 reads CASSYSGTANEKLFF. DNA of the CDR3: TGTGCCAGCAGTTACTCCGGGACAGCGAATGAAAAACTGTTTTTT.

V usage is TRBV30 and J usage is TRBJ2-7, with D possibly being TRBD1 or TRBD2 (5 bases each). V gave up 2 bases and J gave up 5 bases, with 16 bases separating them. The germline gives CDR1 GTSNPN, CDR2 SVGIG (reference sequence). The CDR3 contains 14 residues. The CDR3 sequence: CAWSMGTGKDEQYF. CDR3 coding DNA: TGTGCCTGGAGTATGGGGACGGGAAAGGACGAGCAGTACTTC.

This clonotype showed up many times. The V gene is TRBV28, the J gene TRBJ2-3; D is unclear. Germline CDR1 reads MDHEN; CDR2 reads SYDVKM. The CDR3 consists of 11 residues. Deletions cut 6 bases from V and 5 bases from J, with 6 bases between. CDR3 protein: CASSKRDTQYF. The CDR3, as DNA: TGTGCCAGCAGCAAGAGAGATACGCAGTATTTT.

This clonotype has more than one count but fewer than ten. V gene TRBV24-1 combines with J gene TRBJ2-1; the match to TRBD2 covers 7 bases. The CDR3 extends over 16 amino acids. The germline V gene has CDR1 KGHDR and CDR2 SFDVKD. The V gene end was trimmed by 4 bases and the J gene end by 2 bases; junction bases not matched to a gene: 7. In DNA, the CDR3 is TGTGCCACCAGTGAATCTCCGGGACTACCCTACAATGAGCAGTTCTTC. Translated: CATSESPGLPYNEQFF.

This clonotype has at least ten counts. This chain connects TRBV27 to TRBJ2-7; D remains unclear. The V gene lost 7 bases and the J gene lost 7 bases, with 20 bases spanning the gap. CDR3 length: 14 residues. Per the germline V gene, CDR1 is MNHEY and CDR2 is SMNVEV (reference sequence). In nucleotides, the CDR3 is TGTGCCAGCACCCCCGGGCTAGGGCTAGTGGAGCAGTACTTC. Translation: CASTPGLGLVEQYF.

This clonotype showed up many times. V is TRBV12-3 or TRBV12-4 and J is TRBJ2-7; no reliable D call. Trimming cost V 6 bases and J 0 bases, with 15 bases left between them. CDR3 length equals 15 residues. CDR3 nucleotides: TGTGCCAGCAGCCGACGGGCTCAGAGCTCCTACGAGCAGTACTTC. Protein sequence: CASSRRAQSSYEQYF.

This clonotype was seen repeatedly, ten times or more. The J gene is TRBJ2-2, the V gene TRBV6-1, with D tentatively TRBD1 (6 bases). CDR3 length: 15 amino acids. Germline V CDR1 and CDR2: MNHNS, SASEGT. Trimming removed 5 bases at V and 5 bases at J, with 15 bases between. The CDR3 spells CASSWEQGLTGELFF. DNA of the CDR3: TGTGCCAGCAGTTGGGAACAGGGTCTTACCGGGGAGCTGTTTTTT.

This clonotype was recorded many times. The chain links TRBV11-1 to TRBJ1-1, with D possibly being TRBD1 (5 bases). Trimming removed 3 bases at V and 10 bases at J, with 15 bases between. CDR1 and CDR2 (germline): SGHAT, FQDESV (reference sequence). The CDR3 extends over 13 amino acids. CDR3 sequence (DNA): TGTGCCAGCAGCTTGGCGGCAGGGAGAGGAGCTTTCTTT. It translates to CASSLAAGRGAFF.

This clonotype was seen only a few times. V usage is TRBV7-2 and J usage is TRBJ2-1; maybe TRBD2 (6 bases). Per the germline V gene, CDR1 is SGHTA and CDR2 is FQGNSA. This CDR3 spans 18 amino acids. Trimming shortened V by 5 bases and J by 0 bases, and 20 bases separated the two germline ends. As DNA, the CDR3 is TGTGCCAGCAGCCCTAACCCAGGCGGGGCGAGCTCCTACAATGAGCAGTTCTTC. Residues: CASSPNPGGASSYNEQFF.

This clonotype was seen ten or more times. The chain couples TRBV20-1 to TRBJ2-7, with D tentatively TRBD1 (6 bases). The CDR3 sequence is 13 residues long. Trimming removed 6 bases from V and 3 bases from J, with 15 bases in between. CDR1 and CDR2 (germline): DFQATT, SNEGSKA (reference sequence). DNA for the CDR3: TGCAGTGCGGACCGGGACAATAACTACGAGCAGTACTTC. This translates into CSADRDNNYEQYF.